The 27 T cell receptor beta chains in this list originate from one sample, sequenced in a study of blood T cell repertoires in COVID-19. Here immunoSEQ multiplex PCR was the method, and the copy in TCRdb shows in-frame clones only, minus some. The sample has over 55,000 clones; roughly four fifths are singletons. The sequencing sample was made of peripheral blood. The receptors here all came from a man aged 50 to 60 with COVID-19, enrolled during active disease.

This chain joins TRBV19 and TRBJ2-7, with TRBD2 identical over 7 bases. Trimming took 8 bases from V and 4 from J; bases not matched to a gene: 5. The CDR3 runs to 12 residues. Looked up from germline, CDR1 is LNHDA and CDR2 is SQIVND (reference sequence). CDR3 region: CASSREGYEQYF. Here the CDR3 DNA reads TGTGCCAGTTCCAGGGAGGGTTACGAGCAGTACTTC.

J is TRBJ2-7 and V is TRBV6-5; 8 bases are shared with TRBD1. Germline CDR1 and CDR2: MNHEY and SVGAGI. The CDR3 has 14 residues. V shed 4 bases and J 4 bases; nucleotides not matched to a gene: 6. The CDR3 region has the DNA TGTGCCAGCAGTTCCGGGACAGGAAATTACGAGCAGTACTTC. It encodes CASSSGTGNYEQYF.

J is TRBJ1-2 and V is TRBV7-2; D is possibly TRBD1 (6 bases). CDR1 SGHTA and CDR2 FQGNSA come from the germline V gene. Trimming left V 5 bases short and J 4 bases short, with 17 bases between. The CDR3 contains 15 residues. The CDR3 protein is CASSQQTGLGYGYTF. For the CDR3, the DNA is TGTGCCAGCAGCCAACAAACAGGGCTGGGCTATGGCTACACCTTC.

The chain couples TRBV10-2 to TRBJ1-1, with 7 nucleotides matching TRBD1. The CDR3 contains 13 residues. Germline CDR1 reads WSHSY; CDR2 reads SAAADI. After removal of 6 bases from V and 5 bases from J, the junction contained 6 bases not matched to a gene. The CDR3 spells CASRGTGETEAFF. The CDR3 nucleotides are TGCGCCAGCAGGGGTACAGGGGAGACTGAAGCTTTCTTT.

The chain is built from TRBV19 and TRBJ2-7, with D uncertain. The CDR3 covers 13 residues. Germline CDR1 LNHDA, CDR2 SQIVND (reference sequence). V gave up 4 bases and J gave up 0 bases, with 7 bases separating them. CDR3 bases: TGTGCCAGTAGTAAAGCGAGCTCCTACGAGCAGTACTTC. Protein sequence: CASSKASSYEQYF.

V and J are TRBV6-6 and TRBJ1-5; D is ambiguous. Germline CDR1 reads MNHNY; CDR2 reads SVGAGI (reference sequence). Trimming cost V 8 bases and J 9 bases, with 14 bases left between them. This CDR3 region has 12 residues. This chain's CDR3 is CASSGTSGPQHF. In DNA form, the CDR3 reads TGTGCCAGCTCCGGAACCTCAGGGCCCCAGCATTTT.

The chain is built from TRBV19 and TRBJ2-1, with 7 bases lining up with TRBD2. After removal of 3 bases from V and 7 bases from J, the junction contained 6 bases not matched to a gene. The germline gives CDR1 LNHDA, CDR2 SQIVND (reference sequence). CDR3 size: 14 residues. CDR3 bases: TGTGCCAGTAGTATCGGTGGGGAGGGGAATGAGCAGTTCTTC. Translating gives CASSIGGEGNEQFF.

The chain has TRBV29-1 and TRBJ2-1; D is perhaps TRBD2 (6 bases). V shed 1 base and J shed 12 bases, with 10 bases lying between them. CDR3 length: 11 residues. The germline V gene encodes CDR1 SQVTM and CDR2 ANQGSEA. Here the CDR3 DNA reads TGCAGCGTTGAAGCCCCCGGGGGGCAGTTCTTC. Encoded protein: CSVEAPGGQFF.

This sequence joins TRBV11-2 and TRBJ2-3, with a weak D call TRBD2 (6 bases). Germline V lookup: CDR1 SGHAT, CDR2 FQNNGV. This CDR3 contains 15 residues. Trimming pared 3 bases from V and 2 bases from J, leaving 12 bases between. The DNA for the CDR3 is TGTGCCAGCAGCTTGGAGGGAAGGGCCACAGATACGCAGTATTTT. Translation gives CASSLEGRATDTQYF.

The chain has TRBV28 and TRBJ2-3; D is unresolved. CDR3 length equals 17 residues. CDR1 MDHEN and CDR2 SYDVKM come from the germline V gene. V was trimmed by 3 bases and J by 2 bases, leaving 18 bases between them. The CDR3 reads CASSFFDVGKPTDTQYF. CDR3 DNA: TGTGCCAGCAGTTTTTTCGATGTCGGTAAGCCCACAGATACGCAGTATTTT.

This chain links TRBV14 with TRBJ2-3, with D maybe TRBD2 (5 bases). CDR1 SGHDN and CDR2 FVKESK come from the germline V gene. Trimming took 5 bases from V and 1 from J, leaving 16 bases between them. There are 16 residues in the CDR3. CDR3: CASSEGLHWGTDTQYF. DNA of the CDR3: TGTGCCAGCAGCGAAGGACTTCACTGGGGCACAGATACGCAGTATTTT.

This clone was seen once. The chain combines TRBV6-5 with TRBJ2-5; TRBD1 aligns across 8 bases. The CDR3 totals 15 residues. Germline V CDR1 and CDR2: MNHEY, SVGAGI. The V and J ends lost 0 bases and 5 bases, in that order; junction bases with no gene match: 5. The CDR3 sequence: CASSYSQGAGETQYF. CDR3 in DNA: TGTGCCAGCAGTTACTCGCAGGGGGCGGGGGAGACCCAGTACTTC.

The J gene is TRBJ2-7, the V gene TRBV5-1; D perhaps matches TRBD1 (5 bases). Germline V gene data show CDR1 as SGHRS and CDR2 as YFSETQ. The V and J ends lost 4 bases and 5 bases respectively, with 13 bases between them. The CDR3 loop spans 13 amino acids. DNA for the CDR3: TGCGCCAGCAGCAGGGTTAGGGGTGACGAGCAGTACTTC. The encoded protein is CASSRVRGDEQYF.

The chain employs TRBV30 and TRBJ2-7; tentative D call: TRBD2 (5 bases). The CDR3 has 13 residues. V lost 3 bases to trimming and J lost 2 bases, with 11 bases between them. Germline V lookup: CDR1 GTSNPN, CDR2 SVGIG (reference sequence). CDR3 sequence reads: CAWRRVGTYEQYF. CDR3 nucleotides: TGTGCCTGGAGGCGGGTGGGCACCTACGAGCAGTACTTC.

The gene calls are TRBV11-2 and TRBJ2-7; 8 positions agree with TRBD2. The junction had 9 bases not matched to a gene; V was cut back by 5 bases and J by 6 bases. This CDR3 is 14 amino acids long. The V gene's germline CDR1 is SGHAT and CDR2 FQNNGV. This chain's CDR3 is CASSRGRSGSEQYF. CDR3 bases: TGTGCCAGCAGCCGGGGGCGGAGCGGGAGCGAGCAGTACTTC.

The chain uses TRBV7-2 and TRBJ2-3, with no clear D. There are 13 residues in the CDR3. The germline V gene has CDR1 SGHTA and CDR2 FQGNSA. Trimming took 6 bases from V and 2 from J, leaving 9 bases between them. The CDR3 sequence: CASRQDLTDTQYF. Here the CDR3 DNA reads TGTGCCAGCAGACAAGATCTCACAGATACGCAGTATTTT.

This sequence joins TRBV28 and TRBJ1-5; 11 bases line up with TRBD1. Trimming cost V 3 bases and J 4 bases; bases outside gene matches: 2. The CDR3 consists of 15 residues. Germline V gene lookup returns CDR1 MDHEN and CDR2 SYDVKM. The CDR3 loop reads CASSLGQGGNQPQHF. The CDR3 DNA reads as TGTGCCAGCAGTTTGGGACAGGGGGGAAATCAGCCCCAGCATTTT.

This clone has a single count. The genes are TRBV18 and TRBJ2-1; D is ambiguous. Trimming took 5 bases from V and 1 from J, leaving 18 bases between them. CDR1 and CDR2 from the germline V gene are KGHSH and LQKENI. The CDR3 totals 17 residues. In DNA, the CDR3 is TGTGCCAGCTCATCAAGCCCCGACCCAGGTTCCTACAATGAGCAGTTCTTC. It codes for CASSSSPDPGSYNEQFF.

The chain joins TRBV19 to TRBJ2-7, with a tentative D call TRBD2 (5 bases). The CDR3 extends over 13 amino acids. Germline CDR1 and CDR2: LNHDA and SQIVND (reference sequence). V was cut by 2 bases and J by 3 bases, with 8 bases left in between. CDR3: CASSITGNYEQYF. The CDR3 coding sequence is TGTGCCAGTAGTATAACGGGAAACTACGAGCAGTACTTC.

This chain joins TRBV6-2 or TRBV6-3 and TRBJ2-3; D may be TRBD2 (5 bases). CDR1 and CDR2 from the germline V gene are MNHEY and SVGEGT. V was clipped by 2 bases and J by 2 bases, with 20 bases between them. This CDR3 is built from 18 residues. CDR3 sequence (DNA): TGTGCCAGCAGTTACAACCGAGGGCGCGGGCTAGACACAGATACGCAGTATTTT. Amino acid sequence: CASSYNRGRGLDTDTQYF.

The rearrangement links TRBV10-3 to TRBJ2-7; TRBD1 aligns across 9 bases. The CDR3 spans 14 residues. Germline CDR1 ENHRY, CDR2 SYGVKD. After removal of 6 bases from V and 0 bases from J, the junction contained 3 bases not matched to a gene. This CDR3 reads CAIRTGGNSYEQYF. The CDR3 DNA follows: TGTGCCATCAGGACAGGGGGGAACTCCTACGAGCAGTACTTC.

This chain links TRBV2 with TRBJ2-5, with 10 bases lining up with TRBD2. The junction had 16 bases not matched to a gene; V was cut back by 7 bases and J by 5 bases. Germline values: CDR1 SNHLY, CDR2 FYNNEI. This CDR3 comprises 17 residues. The CDR3 nucleotides read TGTGCCAGCAAACCTAGCGGGAGCTGGGGGATGGGGGAGACCCAGTACTTC. Its protein is CASKPSGSWGMGETQYF.

The rearrangement links TRBV25-1 to TRBJ2-1; weak D call: TRBD1 (6 bases). This CDR3 is built from 14 residues. The V gene's germline CDR1 is MGHDK and CDR2 SYGVNS. V was shortened by 3 bases and J by 3 bases, with 9 bases between the two germline ends. CDR3 amino acids: CASSDGTLYNEQFF. CDR3 sequence (DNA): TGTGCCAGCAGTGACGGGACACTCTACAATGAGCAGTTCTTC.

This chain joins TRBV19 and TRBJ2-3, with 13 bases fitting TRBD2. Germline lookup yields CDR1 LNHDA and CDR2 SQIVND (reference sequence). J gave up 1 base and V 4 bases, and 5 bases lay outside the gene matches. The CDR3 has 17 amino acids. CDR3 bases: TGTGCCAGTAGTAAGAGCGGACTAGCGGGAGGCACAGATACGCAGTATTTT. It specifies CASSKSGLAGGTDTQYF.

V and J are TRBV27 and TRBJ2-2; a possible D gene is TRBD1 (7 bases). The V gene lost 7 bases and the J gene lost 9 bases, with 18 bases spanning the gap. In germline, CDR1 is MNHEY, CDR2 SMNVEV (reference sequence). This CDR3 is 14 amino acids long. Here the CDR3 reads CASTPGGPYRELFF. The DNA for the CDR3 is TGTGCCAGCACCCCAGGGGGGCCCTACCGGGAGCTGTTTTTT.

V usage is TRBV5-5 and J usage is TRBJ2-3; possible D gene TRBD2, 5 bases. The CDR3 is 14 residues long. The V end lost 3 bases, the J end lost 4 bases, and 12 bases lay between the germline ends. Germline V gene lookup returns CDR1 SGHKS and CDR2 YYEKEE (reference sequence). The CDR3 coding sequence is TGTGCCAGCAGCTCCCTAACTAGACCAGATACGCAGTATTTT. This sequence encodes CASSSLTRPDTQYF.

This clone has just a few counts. The chain has TRBV6-5 and TRBJ1-2; TRBD1 matches at 7 bases. CDR1 is MNHEY, CDR2 SVGAGI, per germline. Germline trimming cut 6 bases from V and 2 bases from J; bases unmatched to any gene: 9. This CDR3 comprises 15 residues. CDR3 residues: CASSLTGTENYGYTF. CDR3 sequence (DNA): TGTGCCAGCAGCCTTACCGGGACAGAGAACTATGGCTACACCTTC.